The next 5 T cell receptor beta chains were all read from a single sample in a study of T cell responses to AZD1222 COVID-19 vaccine. Data came from immunoSEQ multiplex PCR; TCRdb stores just in-frame clones and leaves some out. The sample includes just under 150,000 clones, roughly 86% seen only once; the top ten take roughly 5.2%. The sequencing used peripheral blood, collected 28 days after the second dose of the MenACWY control vaccine. The receptor source for this set is an adult who received the MenACWY meningococcal vaccine as a control.

The J gene is TRBJ1-2, the V gene TRBV5-1; TRBD1 agrees at 7 bases. This CDR3 has 14 amino acids. Germline V gene data show CDR1 as SGHRS and CDR2 as YFSETQ. The V segment lost 0 bases and the J segment 8 bases; nucleotides outside the gene matches: 7. CDR3 protein: CASSLEGGWIGYTF. DNA of the CDR3: TGCGCCAGCAGCTTGGAAGGGGGCTGGATAGGCTACACCTTC. The full variable domain, in which reference TRBV5-1 and TRBJ1-2 provide the parts outside the CDR3, is KAGVTQTPRYLIKTRGQQVTLSCSPISGHRSVSWYQQTPGQGLQFLFEYFSETQRNKGNFPGRFSGRQFSNSRSEMNVSTLELGDSALYLCASSLEGGWIGYTFGSGTRLTVV.

V and J are TRBV6-2 or TRBV6-3 and TRBJ2-4; D remains unclear. From germline, CDR1 is MNHEY and CDR2 SVGEGT. V lost 3 bases to trimming and J lost 1 base, with 10 bases between them. The CDR3 consists of 15 residues. The CDR3 bases are TGTGCCAGCAGTTATGGGCAGGTTGCCAAAAACATTCAGTACTTC. This translates into CASSYGQVAKNIQYF.

This clone occurred many times. The chain carries TRBV27 and TRBJ1-2; 9 bases are shared with TRBD1. V lost 0 bases, J lost 8 bases, and 4 bases stayed unmatched. Germline V lookup: CDR1 MNHEY, CDR2 SMNVEV (reference sequence). CDR3 length: 14 residues. The CDR3 loop reads CASSLSWGTGGYTF. CDR3 nucleotide sequence: TGTGCCAGCAGTTTATCATGGGGGACAGGGGGCTACACCTTC.

The chain carries TRBV11-3 and TRBJ2-7; 7 bases are a match to TRBD2. Germline assignment: CDR1 SGHNT and CDR2 YENEEA. CDR3 length equals 12 residues. V shed 8 bases, J shed 3 bases, and the junction held 4 bases outside the gene matches. DNA for the CDR3: TGTGCCAGCGGGGAGGGCAACTACGAGCAGTACTTC. Its protein is CASGEGNYEQYF.

V usage is TRBV6-1 and J usage is TRBJ2-7, with D tentatively TRBD2 (6 bases). With 0 bases removed from V and 0 bases from J, the gap between germline ends came to 12 bases. The CDR3 has 16 amino acids. Looked up from germline, CDR1 is MNHNS and CDR2 is SASEGT. This chain's CDR3 is CASSEAMRGRSYEQYF. CDR3 coding DNA: TGTGCCAGCAGTGAAGCAATGCGGGGTCGCTCCTACGAGCAGTACTTC.